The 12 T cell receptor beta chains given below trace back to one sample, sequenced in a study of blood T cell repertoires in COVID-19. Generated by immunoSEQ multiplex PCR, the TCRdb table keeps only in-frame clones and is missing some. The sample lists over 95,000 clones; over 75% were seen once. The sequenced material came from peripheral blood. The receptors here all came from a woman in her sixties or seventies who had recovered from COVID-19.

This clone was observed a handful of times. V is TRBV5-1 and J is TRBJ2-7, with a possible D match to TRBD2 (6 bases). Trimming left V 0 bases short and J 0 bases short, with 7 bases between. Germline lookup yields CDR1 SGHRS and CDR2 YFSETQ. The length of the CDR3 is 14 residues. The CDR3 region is CASSLGGVSYEQYF. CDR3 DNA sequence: TGCGCCAGCAGCTTGGGCGGGGTCTCCTACGAGCAGTACTTC.

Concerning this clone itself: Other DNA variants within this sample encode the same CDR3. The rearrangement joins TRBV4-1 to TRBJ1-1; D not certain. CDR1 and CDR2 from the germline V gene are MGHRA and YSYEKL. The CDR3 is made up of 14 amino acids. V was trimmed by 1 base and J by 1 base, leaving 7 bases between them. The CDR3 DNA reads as TGCGCCAGCAGCCAAGGTCCAGAGAACACTGAAGCTTTCTTT. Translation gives CASSQGPENTEAFF.

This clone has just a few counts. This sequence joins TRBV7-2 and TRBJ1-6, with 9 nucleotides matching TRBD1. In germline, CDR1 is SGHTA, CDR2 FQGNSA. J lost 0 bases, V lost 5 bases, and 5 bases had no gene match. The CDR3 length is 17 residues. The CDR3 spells CASSLGTGFSYNSPLHF. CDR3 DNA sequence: TGTGCCAGCAGCCTAGGGACAGGGTTCTCCTATAATTCACCCCTCCACTTT.

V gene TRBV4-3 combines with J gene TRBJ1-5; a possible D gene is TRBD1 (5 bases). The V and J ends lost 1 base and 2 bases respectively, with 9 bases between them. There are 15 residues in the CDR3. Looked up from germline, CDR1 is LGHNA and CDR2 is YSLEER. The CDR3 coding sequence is TGCGCCAGCAGCCAAGTCGGGGGTGGCAATCAGCCCCAGCATTTT. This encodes CASSQVGGGNQPQHF.

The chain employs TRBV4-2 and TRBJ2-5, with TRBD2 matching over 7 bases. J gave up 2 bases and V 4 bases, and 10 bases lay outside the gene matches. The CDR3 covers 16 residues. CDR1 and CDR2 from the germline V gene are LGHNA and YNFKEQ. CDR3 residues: CASSRNYGGGQETQYF. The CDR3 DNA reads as TGTGCCAGCAGCCGGAATTATGGGGGGGGGCAAGAGACCCAGTACTTC.

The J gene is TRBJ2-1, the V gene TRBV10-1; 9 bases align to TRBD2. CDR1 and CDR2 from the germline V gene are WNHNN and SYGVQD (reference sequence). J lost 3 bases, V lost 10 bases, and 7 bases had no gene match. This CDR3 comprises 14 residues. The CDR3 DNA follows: TGCGCCACCCCGACTAGCGGCATCTACAATGAGCAGTTCTTC. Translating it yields CATPTSGIYNEQFF.

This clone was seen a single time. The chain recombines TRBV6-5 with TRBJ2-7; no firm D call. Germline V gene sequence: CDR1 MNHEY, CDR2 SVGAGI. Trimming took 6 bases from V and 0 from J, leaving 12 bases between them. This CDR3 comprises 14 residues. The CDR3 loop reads CASSLDPSSYEQYF. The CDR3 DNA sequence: TGTGCCAGCAGCCTAGATCCGAGCTCCTACGAGCAGTACTTC.

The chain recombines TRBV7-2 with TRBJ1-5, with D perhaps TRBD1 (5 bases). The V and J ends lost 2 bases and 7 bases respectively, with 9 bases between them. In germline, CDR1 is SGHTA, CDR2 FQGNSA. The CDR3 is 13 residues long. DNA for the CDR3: TGTGCCAGCAGCTTATCGGGGGGGCAGCCCCAGCATTTT. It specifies CASSLSGGQPQHF.

CDR3 nucleotides: TGCGCCAGCCTTTTGGGGAGGGGCGGGCAACGGGTTAAACGGACCCGATACACAGATACGCAGTATTTT. The encoded protein is CASLLGRGGQRVKRTRYTDTQYF. The chain uses TRBV10-1 and TRBJ2-3; 7 bases fit TRBD2. The CDR3 sequence is 23 residues long. Germline CDR1 and CDR2: WNHNN and SYGVQD (reference sequence). Trimming removed 8 bases from V and 2 bases from J; junction bases left unmatched: 34.

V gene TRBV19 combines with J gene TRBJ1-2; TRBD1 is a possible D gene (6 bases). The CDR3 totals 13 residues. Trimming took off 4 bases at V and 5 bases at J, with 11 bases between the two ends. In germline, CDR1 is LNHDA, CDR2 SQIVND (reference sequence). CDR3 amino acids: CASSRQEAYGYTF. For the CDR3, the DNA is TGTGCCAGTAGTAGACAGGAGGCGTATGGCTACACCTTC.

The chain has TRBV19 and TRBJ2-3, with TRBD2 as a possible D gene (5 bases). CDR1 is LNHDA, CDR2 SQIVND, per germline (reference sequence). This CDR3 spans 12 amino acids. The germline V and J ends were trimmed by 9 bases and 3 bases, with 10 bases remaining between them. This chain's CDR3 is CASGMRTDTQYF. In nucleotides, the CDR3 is TGTGCCAGCGGGATGCGTACAGATACGCAGTATTTT.

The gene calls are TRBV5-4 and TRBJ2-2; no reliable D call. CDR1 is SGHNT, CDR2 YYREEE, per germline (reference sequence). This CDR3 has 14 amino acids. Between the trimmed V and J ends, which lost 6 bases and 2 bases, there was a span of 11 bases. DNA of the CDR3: TGTGCCAGCACTACGGGTCACAACACCGGGGAGCTGTTTTTT. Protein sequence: CASTTGHNTGELFF.